This TCR beta chain was captured in a study of control samples from healthy donors and cancer patients. This clone was observed a few times. Libraries were prepared by immunoSEQ multiplex PCR; TCRdb keeps only in-frame clonotypes and omits some of them. The sample carries about 130,000 clones, roughly 90% recorded once. The germline V gene has CDR1 SGDLS and CDR2 YYNGEE. This CDR3 is 14 amino acids long. The V and J ends lost 5 bases and 1 base, in that order; junction bases with no gene match: 4. The rearrangement joins TRBV9 to TRBJ2-5, with 8 bases matching TRBD2. This receptor was taken from a man between 45 and 60 years old in good health. The sequenced material came from blood. DNA for the CDR3: TGTGCCAGCAGTAGAAGCGGGGGCCAAGAGACCCAGTACTTC. Residues: CASSRSGGQETQYF.